This T cell receptor beta chain was profiled in a study of T cells in Graves' hyperthyroidism and ophthalmopathy. Study-wide context: Any treatment followed the collection of peripheral blood at initial diagnosis. Study findings and constraints: Most thyroid clonotypes with frequency above 0.001 were detected in blood.

From RNA transcripts, TCR beta CDR3 regions were amplified. The TCR CDR3 was amplified in a first-round RT-PCR using the HTBI primer set. TCRdb called the multiplex PCR reads again in MiXCR, with one record for every CDR3 protein. The table has 700,000 or so distinct CDR3 sequences, 16% seen once; the top ten hold approximately 8.4%. The CDR3 runs to 20 residues. Germline CDR1 and CDR2: MGHDK and SYGVNS. The ends lost 2 bases at V and 0 bases at J; junction bases unmatched: 16. Comment on this clonotype: As yet, its antigen is unknown.

The chain has TRBV25-1 and TRBJ2-5; 9 positions match TRBD1. This TCR was recovered from a man aged 18 to 35 with Graves' hyperthyroidism. The specimen sequenced was blood. The CDR3 reads CASSEMRDGVQGAHQETQYF. CDR3 nucleotide sequence: TGTGCCAGCAGTGAAATGAGGGATGGGGTACAGGGGGCTCACCAAGAGACCCAGTACTTC.